Below, 21 T cell receptor beta chains from the same sample are listed, as sequenced in a study of blood T cell repertoires in COVID-19. Assay used: immunoSEQ multiplex PCR; TCRdb lists only in-frame clones, some missing. This sample carries around 110,000 clones, 82% of them seen once, and the ten largest clones take approximately 4.9%. Sequences were obtained from peripheral blood. These receptor sequences come from a woman in her 70s with acute or convalescent COVID-19.

The chain is built from TRBV7-2 and TRBJ1-3; D is possibly TRBD1 (5 bases). This CDR3 is built from 13 residues. The V gene lost 1 base and the J gene lost 11 bases, with 12 bases spanning the gap. Germline V lookup: CDR1 SGHTA, CDR2 FQGNSA. CDR3 residues: CASSLVVGAAIYF. CDR3 DNA: TGTGCCAGCAGCTTAGTGGTAGGGGCGGCCATATATTTT.

The genes are TRBV11-3 and TRBJ1-1; D is uncertain. This CDR3 comprises 11 residues. Germline-derived CDR1 and CDR2 are SGHNT and YENEEA. Deletions cut 1 base from V and 5 bases from J, with 2 bases between. The CDR3 loop reads CASSLATEAFF. The CDR3 nucleotides read TGTGCCAGCAGCTTAGCTACTGAAGCTTTCTTT.

V and J are TRBV18 and TRBJ2-2; D might be TRBD1 (6 bases). V lost 6 bases and J 7 bases, leaving 12 bases between the germline ends. Germline V lookup: CDR1 KGHSH, CDR2 LQKENI. The CDR3 has 13 residues. CDR3 DNA sequence: TGTGCCAGCTCGCAGGGGTCCGGCGGGGAGCTGTTTTTT. It specifies CASSQGSGGELFF.

This chain links TRBV6-1 with TRBJ1-5, with D unclear. This CDR3 has 13 residues. Germline CDR1 and CDR2: MNHNS and SASEGT. The V and J ends lost 3 bases and 5 bases respectively, with 8 bases between them. This CDR3 is CASSEQNDQPQHF. As DNA, the CDR3 is TGTGCCAGCAGTGAGCAGAATGATCAGCCCCAGCATTTT.

In this sample, this clone turned up once. J is TRBJ1-3 and V is TRBV19; 8 bases align to TRBD1. The CDR3 consists of 14 residues. Germline CDR1 reads LNHDA; CDR2 reads SQIVND (reference sequence). Losses at the gene ends were 7 bases for V and 3 bases for J; bases not matched to a gene: 5. The CDR3 spells CASTETGGGNTIYF. Written as DNA, the CDR3 is TGTGCCAGTACCGAAACAGGGGGTGGAAACACCATATATTTT.

The gene calls are TRBV20-1 and TRBJ2-1; D is uncertain. Trimming pared 6 bases from V and 8 bases from J, leaving 11 bases between. Looked up from germline, CDR1 is DFQATT and CDR2 is SNEGSKA (reference sequence). The CDR3 is 11 amino acids. This CDR3 is CSAARRDEQFF. CDR3 in DNA: TGCAGTGCCGCCCGTCGGGATGAGCAGTTCTTC.

The chain recombines TRBV5-1 with TRBJ2-5; D possibly corresponds to TRBD2 (6 bases). The germline V gene has CDR1 SGHRS and CDR2 YFSETQ. Trimming took off 0 bases at V and 5 bases at J, with 11 bases between the two ends. There are 14 residues in the CDR3. The CDR3 loop reads CASSLASRGETQYF. The CDR3 coding sequence is TGCGCCAGCAGCTTGGCGTCCCGGGGGGAGACCCAGTACTTC.

This clone was recorded many times. The chain carries TRBV4-2 and TRBJ1-1; D is uncertain. With 1 base removed from V and 3 bases from J, the gap between germline ends came to 27 bases. CDR3 size: 20 residues. Looked up from germline, CDR1 is LGHNA and CDR2 is YNFKEQ. The CDR3 DNA reads TGTGCCAGCAGCCAAGGGTTTATTTCTCGACACCTTCCCACGGACACTGAAGCTTTCTTT. This sequence encodes CASSQGFISRHLPTDTEAFF.

This clone appeared a few times. V usage is TRBV10-3 and J usage is TRBJ2-3; TRBD1 might be the D (6 bases). The germline V gene encodes CDR1 ENHRY and CDR2 SYGVKD. V was shortened by 0 bases and J by 4 bases, with 11 bases between the two germline ends. This CDR3 spans 15 amino acids. CDR3 coding DNA: TGTGCCATCAGTGAGTCACAGGGCAGCCCAGATACGCAGTATTTT. Translation gives CAISESQGSPDTQYF.

The chain links TRBV5-1 to TRBJ2-5; the D gene is possibly TRBD2 (6 bases). V was trimmed by 0 bases and J by 5 bases, leaving 11 bases between them. Germline values: CDR1 SGHRS, CDR2 YFSETQ. The CDR3 length is 14 residues. DNA of the CDR3: TGCGCCAGCAGCTTGGAGACCAGCGGGGAGACCCAGTACTTC. This codes for CASSLETSGETQYF.

The CDR3 region is CASRPPDRGYGYTF. The DNA of the CDR3 is TGTGCCAGCAGGCCCCCGGACAGGGGTTATGGCTACACCTTC. This rearrangement joins TRBV6-5 to TRBJ1-2; 9 nucleotides agree with TRBD1. This CDR3 is built from 14 residues. Looked up from germline, CDR1 is MNHEY and CDR2 is SVGAGI. The ends lost 6 bases at V and 5 bases at J; junction bases unmatched: 7.

V usage is TRBV11-2 and J usage is TRBJ2-3; 8 bases are a match to TRBD1. The trim removed 6 bases at V and 5 bases at J, leaving 10 bases unmatched. Germline loops: CDR1 SGHAT, CDR2 FQNNGV. The CDR3 sequence is 15 residues long. The CDR3 is CASRKQGGWQDTQYF. The CDR3 DNA reads TGTGCCAGCAGAAAACAGGGGGGATGGCAAGATACGCAGTATTTT. Complete variable domain (other parts from reference TRBV11-2 and TRBJ2-3): EAGVAQSPRYKIIEKRQSVAFWCNPISGHATLYWYQQILGQGPKLLIQFQNNGVVDDSQLPKDRFSAERLKGVDSTLKIQPAKLEDSAVYLCASRKQGGWQDTQYFGPGTRLTVL.

The CDR3 DNA reads TGTGCCACCTCCGAGGCGAGGGACACCTATCAGCCCCAGCATTTT. Translation: CATSEARDTYQPQHF. The chain joins TRBV19 to TRBJ1-5; a weak D match, TRBD1 (6 bases). The CDR3 consists of 15 residues. V was pared by 10 bases and J by 5 bases, with 21 bases between. Germline CDR1 LNHDA, CDR2 SQIVND (reference sequence).

This sequence joins TRBV7-9 and TRBJ2-2; 9 positions agree with TRBD2. V was pared by 6 bases and J by 7 bases, with 12 bases of the junction left unmatched. Germline-derived CDR1 and CDR2 are SEHNR and FQNEAQ (reference sequence). The CDR3 spans 16 residues. CDR3 nucleotides: TGTGCCAGCAGTTATAGCGGGGGTTCATTCGACGGGGAGCTGTTTTTT. Translation gives CASSYSGGSFDGELFF. The variable domain in full, completed from reference TRBV7-9 and TRBJ2-2, reads DTGVSQNPRHKITKRGQNVTFRCDPISEHNRLYWYRQTLGQGPEFLTYFQNEAQLEKSRLLSDRFSAERPKGSFSTLEIQRTEQGDSAMYLCASSYSGGSFDGELFFGEGSRLTVL.

This sequence joins TRBV7-8 and TRBJ1-2; 7 bases match TRBD1. Germline-derived CDR1 and CDR2 are SGHVS and FQNEAQ. This CDR3 has 13 amino acids. V gave up 6 bases and J gave up 7 bases; unmatched junction bases: 8. CDR3 bases: TGTGCCAGCAGACCCGGGACAGTGGGTGGCTACACCTTC. It encodes CASRPGTVGGYTF.

The V call is TRBV6-6, the J call TRBJ1-6, with D unresolved. This CDR3 is built from 19 residues. Trimming cost V 5 bases and J 0 bases, with 20 bases left between them. Germline CDR1 and CDR2: MNHNY and SVGAGI (reference sequence). The DNA for the CDR3 is TGTGCCAGCAGTCTATTCACCCAGGACTATAGCTCCTATAATTCACCCCTCCACTTT. Encoded protein: CASSLFTQDYSSYNSPLHF.

J is TRBJ2-7 and V is TRBV7-2; D is possibly TRBD2 (6 bases). This CDR3 is built from 14 residues. V lost 2 bases, J lost 5 bases, and 13 bases lay in between. Germline V lookup: CDR1 SGHTA, CDR2 FQGNSA. CDR3 sequence reads: CASSLFRWEDEQYF. The DNA for the CDR3 is TGTGCCAGCAGCTTATTCAGGTGGGAGGACGAGCAGTACTTC.

The chain is built from TRBV5-6 and TRBJ2-7, with D perhaps matching TRBD2 (5 bases). The V gene's germline CDR1 is SGHDT and CDR2 YYEEEE. V was shortened by 3 bases and J by 3 bases, with 10 bases between the two germline ends. The CDR3 is made up of 13 amino acids. Here the CDR3 DNA reads TGTGCCAGCAGCTCAAGACGGGACTACGAGCAGTACGTC. This sequence encodes CASSSRRDYEQYV.

The gene calls are TRBV11-2 and TRBJ2-7, with 7 bases fitting TRBD1. Looked up from germline, CDR1 is SGHAT and CDR2 is FQNNGV. CDR3 length: 14 amino acids. J gave up 2 bases and V 2 bases, and 3 bases lay outside the gene matches. CDR3 in amino acids: CASSLSTGAYEQYV. CDR3 coding DNA: TGTGCCAGCAGCTTAAGTACAGGGGCCTACGAGCAGTACGTC.

The chain links TRBV19 to TRBJ2-3; 9 bases line up with TRBD2. Per germline, CDR1 LNHDA and CDR2 SQIVND (reference sequence). Trimming cost V 5 bases and J 3 bases; bases outside gene matches: 9. The CDR3 covers 16 residues. CDR3 coding DNA: TGTGCCAGTAGTGCTCGGCTAGCGGGGAGAACAGATACGCAGTATTTT. The encoded protein is CASSARLAGRTDTQYF.

The genes are TRBV4-3 and TRBJ2-1; 7 nucleotides line up with TRBD1. Germline V gives CDR1 LGHNA, CDR2 YSLEER. The CDR3 contains 16 residues. V lost 2 bases to trimming and J lost 4 bases; unmatched junction nucleotides: 8. The CDR3, as DNA: TGCGCCAGCAGCCAAAACTCCGGGACAGTATACAATGAGCAGTTCTTC. It translates to CASSQNSGTVYNEQFF.